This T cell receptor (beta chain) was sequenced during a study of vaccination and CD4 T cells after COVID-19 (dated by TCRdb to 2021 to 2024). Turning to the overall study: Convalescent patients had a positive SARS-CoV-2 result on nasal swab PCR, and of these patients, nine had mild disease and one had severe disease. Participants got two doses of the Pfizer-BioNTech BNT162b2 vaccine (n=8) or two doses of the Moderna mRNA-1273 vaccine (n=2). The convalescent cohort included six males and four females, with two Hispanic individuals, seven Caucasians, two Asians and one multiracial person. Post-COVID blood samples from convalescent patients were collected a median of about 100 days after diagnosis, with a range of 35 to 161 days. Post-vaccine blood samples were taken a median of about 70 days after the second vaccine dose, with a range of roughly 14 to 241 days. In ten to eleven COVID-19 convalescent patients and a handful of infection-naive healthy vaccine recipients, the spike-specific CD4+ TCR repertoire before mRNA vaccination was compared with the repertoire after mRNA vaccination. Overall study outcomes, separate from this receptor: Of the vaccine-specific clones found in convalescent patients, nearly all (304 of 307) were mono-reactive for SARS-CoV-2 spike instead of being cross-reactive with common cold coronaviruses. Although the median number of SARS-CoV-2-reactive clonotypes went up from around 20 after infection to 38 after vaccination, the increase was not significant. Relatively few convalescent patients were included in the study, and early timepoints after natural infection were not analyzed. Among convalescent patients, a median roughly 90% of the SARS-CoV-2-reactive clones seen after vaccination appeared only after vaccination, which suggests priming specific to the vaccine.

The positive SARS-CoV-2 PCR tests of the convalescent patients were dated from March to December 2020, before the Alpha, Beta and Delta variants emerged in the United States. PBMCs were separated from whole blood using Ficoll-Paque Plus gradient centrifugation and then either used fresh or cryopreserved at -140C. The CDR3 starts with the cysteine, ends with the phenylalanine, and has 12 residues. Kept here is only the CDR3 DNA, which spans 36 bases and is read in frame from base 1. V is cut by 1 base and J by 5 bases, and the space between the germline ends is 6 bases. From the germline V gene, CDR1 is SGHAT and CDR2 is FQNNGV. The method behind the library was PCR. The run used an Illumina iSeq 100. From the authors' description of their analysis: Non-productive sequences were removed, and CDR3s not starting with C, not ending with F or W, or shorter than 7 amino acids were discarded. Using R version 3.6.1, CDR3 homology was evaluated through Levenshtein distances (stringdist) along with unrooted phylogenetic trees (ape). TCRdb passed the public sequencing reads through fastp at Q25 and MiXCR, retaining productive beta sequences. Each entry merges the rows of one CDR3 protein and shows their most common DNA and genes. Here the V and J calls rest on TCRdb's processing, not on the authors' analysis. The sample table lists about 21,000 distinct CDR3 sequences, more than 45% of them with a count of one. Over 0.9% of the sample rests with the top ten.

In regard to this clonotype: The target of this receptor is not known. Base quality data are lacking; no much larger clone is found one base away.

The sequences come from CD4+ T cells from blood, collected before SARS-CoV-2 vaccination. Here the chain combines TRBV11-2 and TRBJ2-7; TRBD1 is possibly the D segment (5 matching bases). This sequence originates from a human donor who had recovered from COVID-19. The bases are TGTGCCAGCAGCTTAGTCAGGGACGAGCAGTACTTC. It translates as CASSLVRDEQYF.